Listed below are T cell receptor beta chains from one sample, sequenced in a study of vaccination effects on CD4 cells after COVID-19. Antigen specificity for these receptors is unknown. Sequenced by immunoSEQ multiplex PCR; TCRdb stores in-frame clones only, minus some. The top ten clones hold roughly 24% of a sample with more than 13,000 clones, roughly 80% of them seen once. The starting material was CD4+ T cells from PBMCs cultured with HCoV-NL63 spike peptides, obtained after COVID-19 vaccination. The receptors originated from a human donor who had a prior SARS-CoV-2 infection. Each CDR3 is given with its conserved first and last residue. The D gene is left open where the match is weak. Rows may omit the clone size; those that give it use once, few, many or a size class.

J gene: TRBJ1-4
V gene: TRBV5-8
clone size: large
D gene: .
CDR3 protein: CASSLGSSGYEKLFF
CDR3 DNA: TGTGCCAGCAGCTTGGGTTCAAGTGGTTACGAAAAACTGTTTTTT

J gene: TRBJ1-4
V gene: TRBV11-2
clone size: once
D gene: .
CDR3 protein: CASSEPGPTNEKLFF
CDR3 DNA: TGTGCCAGCAGCGAACCGGGCCCAACTAATGAAAAACTGTTTTTT

J gene: TRBJ2-5
V gene: TRBV6-5
clone size: .
D gene: .
CDR3 protein: CASGTSFRETQYF
CDR3 DNA: TGTGCCAGTGGGACTTCTTTTCGCGAGACCCAGTACTTC

J gene: TRBJ2-5
V gene: TRBV28
clone size: .
D gene: TRBD2
CDR3 protein: CATTGGASGSWETQYF
CDR3 DNA: TGTGCCACTACCGGGGGGGCTAGCGGGAGCTGGGAGACCCAGTACTTC

J gene: TRBJ1-3
V gene: TRBV12-3/TRBV12-4
clone size: .
D gene: .
CDR3 protein: CASRLTAGNTIYF
CDR3 DNA: TGTGCCAGCAGGTTGACGGCTGGAAACACCATATATTTT

J gene: TRBJ1-6
V gene: TRBV6-5
clone size: .
D gene: .
CDR3 protein: CASSYMAGDSPLHF
CDR3 DNA: TGTGCCAGCAGTTACATGGCAGGGGATTCACCCCTCCACTTT

J gene: TRBJ2-1
V gene: TRBV24-1
clone size: .
D gene: TRBD1
CDR3 protein: CATSIGTGVWNEQFF
CDR3 DNA: TGTGCCACCAGCATAGGGACAGGGGTTTGGAATGAGCAGTTCTTC

J gene: TRBJ2-5
V gene: TRBV12-3/TRBV12-4
clone size: .
D gene: .
CDR3 protein: CASSLLDQETQYF
CDR3 DNA: TGTGCCAGCAGTTTACTAGACCAAGAGACCCAGTACTTC

J gene: TRBJ2-3
V gene: TRBV7-2
clone size: .
D gene: .
CDR3 protein: CASSLVPSGGGADTQYF
CDR3 DNA: TGTGCCAGCAGCTTAGTGCCTAGCGGAGGGGGAGCAGATACGCAGTATTTT

J gene: TRBJ2-1
V gene: TRBV7-2
clone size: .
D gene: .
CDR3 protein: CASSLGGASYNEQFF
CDR3 DNA: TGTGCCAGCAGCTTAGGGGGGGCTTCCTACAATGAGCAGTTCTTC

J gene: TRBJ2-1
V gene: TRBV5-4
clone size: few
D gene: TRBD2
CDR3 protein: CASSLGGAGAYNEQFF
CDR3 DNA: TGTGCCAGCAGCTTGGGTGGTGCGGGAGCCTACAATGAGCAGTTCTTC

J gene: TRBJ1-5
V gene: TRBV2
clone size: .
D gene: TRBD1
CDR3 protein: CASMRTGGRNQPQHF
CDR3 DNA: TGTGCCAGCATGAGGACAGGGGGTCGCAATCAGCCCCAGCATTTT

J gene: TRBJ1-2
V gene: TRBV7-9
clone size: once
D gene: TRBD1
CDR3 protein: CASSLGWDRETYGYTF
CDR3 DNA: TGTGCCAGCAGCCTCGGATGGGACAGGGAAACATATGGCTACACCTTC

J gene: TRBJ2-2
V gene: TRBV12-3/TRBV12-4
clone size: few
D gene: TRBD2
CDR3 protein: CASSQGGGELFF
CDR3 DNA: TGTGCCAGCAGCCAGGGAGGGGGGGAGCTGTTTTTT

J gene: TRBJ2-7
V gene: TRBV6-2/TRBV6-3
clone size: .
D gene: .
CDR3 protein: CASSPRSPTDSYEQYF
CDR3 DNA: TGTGCCAGCAGTCCCCGTAGTCCTACTGACAGCTACGAGCAGTACTTC

J gene: TRBJ2-3
V gene: TRBV5-1
clone size: .
D gene: TRBD2
CDR3 protein: CASSLALAGGLPDTQYF
CDR3 DNA: TGCGCCAGCAGCTTGGCGTTGGCGGGAGGGTTGCCAGATACGCAGTATTTT